This T cell receptor beta chain was recorded in a study of cytomegalovirus exposure and HLA in healthy donors. Primers for the PCR totalled 60 Vbeta and 13 Jbeta. Clones were sequenced by immunoSEQ multiplex PCR, and TCRdb holds only the in-frame ones, with some missing. The table lists 70,000 or so clones, about four fifths of them singletons. CDR1 and CDR2 from the germline V gene are MNHEY and SVGAGI. This CDR3 has 13 residues. Trimming pared 2 bases from V and 4 bases from J, leaving 8 bases between. Sequenced: PBMCs. The sequence was collected from a man aged 18 to 29 in good health and CMV-seropositive. The V call is TRBV6-5, the J call TRBJ1-1, with D perhaps TRBD1 (6 bases). CDR3 sequence (DNA): TGTGCCAGCAGTTACGGACAGCTCACTGAAGCTTTCTTT. Translated, it gives CASSYGQLTEAFF.